Each of the 24 T cell receptor beta chains below was sequenced from the same sample in a study of regulatory T cells in long-lasting Graves disease. This sample's time point: persistent/refractory GD, antithyroid drugs over 5 years with positive TRAb. RNA from PBMCs was the source of the TCR library. Building of the TCR beta libraries involved iRepertoire HTBI primers and Arm-PCR of CDR3 regions. Via MiXCR, TCRdb re-called the multiplex PCR reads, giving one row per CDR3 protein. The sample lists about 300,000 distinct CDR3 sequences, roughly 21% occurring once. The sample consisted of peripheral blood mononuclear cells (PBMCs), taken when the disease was refractory, from a patient treated with antithyroid drugs. The receptors were gathered from a female donor with Graves disease.

The chain recombines TRBV28 with TRBJ2-5; D may be TRBD2 (6 bases). The CDR3 has 14 amino acids. V gave up 5 bases and J gave up 0 bases, with 10 bases separating them. Germline CDR1 MDHEN, CDR2 SYDVKM. CDR3: CASSPRDYQETQYF. CDR3 in DNA: TGTGCCAGCAGTCCCCGGGACTACCAAGAGACCCAGTACTTC.

This clonotype was seen a few times. The CDR3 loop is CASSLEGLPQETQYF. The CDR3 coding sequence is TGCGCCAGCAGCTTGGAGGGACTCCCGCAAGAGACCCAGTACTTC. The J gene is TRBJ2-5, the V gene TRBV5-1; perhaps TRBD2 as D (6 bases). Looked up from germline, CDR1 is SGHRS and CDR2 is YFSETQ. The CDR3 runs 15 residues. The V end lost 0 bases, the J end lost 2 bases, and 11 bases lay between the germline ends.

There are a few counts of this clonotype. One end of the junction is discordant with germline, which a read error may explain. This chain connects TRBV7-2 to TRBJ1-6, with D hard to call. The CDR3 has 16 amino acids. In germline, CDR1 is SGHTA, CDR2 FQGNSA. The CDR3 spells CASSQGFRTGNSPLHF. The CDR3 DNA sequence: TGCGCCAGCAGCCAAGGGTTTCGGACGGGGAATTCACCCCTCCACTTT.

This clonotype was observed many times. V is TRBV28 and J is TRBJ1-2; tentative D call: TRBD1 (5 bases). Per germline, CDR1 MDHEN and CDR2 SYDVKM. CDR3 length: 13 residues. V was pared by 1 base and J by 6 bases, with 9 bases between. The CDR3 sequence is CASSLYRGDGYTF. Here the CDR3 DNA reads TGTGCCAGCAGTTTATATAGGGGAGATGGCTACACCTTC.

The chain links TRBV5-1 to TRBJ2-1; unclear D gene. Trimming cost V 4 bases and J 5 bases, with 7 bases left between them. Germline CDR1 SGHRS, CDR2 YFSETQ. The CDR3 runs to 12 residues. The CDR3 loop reads CASSPTDNEQFF. For the CDR3, the DNA is TGCGCCAGCAGCCCGACGGACAATGAGCAGTTCTTC.

This clonotype has a handful of counts. The chain has TRBV30 and TRBJ1-5; D call uncertain. This CDR3 contains 14 residues. CDR1 GTSNPN and CDR2 SVGIG come from the germline V gene (reference sequence). The V end lost 1 base, the J end lost 0 bases, and 7 bases lay between the germline ends. DNA of the CDR3: TGTGCCTGGAGTGGAACGGTTAGCAATCAGCCCCAGCATTTT. It specifies CAWSGTVSNQPQHF.

This chain connects TRBV9 to TRBJ2-5; no clear D gene. Trimming removed 5 bases from V and 3 bases from J, with 8 bases in between. The CDR3 has 12 residues. Germline CDR1 and CDR2: SGDLS and YYNGEE. The CDR3, as DNA: TGTGCCAGCAGTGTGGTTGAAGAGACCCAGTACTTC. Its protein product is CASSVVEETQYF.

This clonotype appeared many times. The chain is built from TRBV6-5 and TRBJ2-5; no definite D call. This CDR3 has 13 residues. The germline V gene has CDR1 MNHEY and CDR2 SVGAGI. Between the trimmed V and J ends, which lost 4 bases and 2 bases, there was a span of 8 bases. The CDR3 region is CASSSSDQETQYF. CDR3 DNA sequence: TGTGCCAGCAGTTCGAGCGATCAAGAGACCCAGTACTTC.

J is TRBJ1-1 and V is TRBV12-3 or TRBV12-4, with TRBD1 as a possible D gene (5 bases). V gave up 1 base and J gave up 0 bases, with 18 bases separating them. The CDR3 extends over 18 amino acids. The chain's CDR3 is CASSLDKGLRGMNTEAFF. The CDR3 region has the DNA TGTGCCAGCAGTTTAGATAAGGGGTTAAGGGGAATGAACACTGAAGCTTTCTTT.

This clonotype showed up just a few times. The CDR3 sequence: CASSYGQPESNNSPLHF. CDR3 nucleotides: TGTGCCAGCAGTTACGGACAGCCCGAATCTAATAATTCACCCCTCCACTTT. The chain links TRBV6-5 to TRBJ1-6, with D perhaps TRBD1 (6 bases). The length of the CDR3 is 17 residues. Trimming stripped 2 bases from V and 5 bases from J, with 16 bases between. Germline values: CDR1 MNHEY, CDR2 SVGAGI.

This clonotype showed up just a few times. The gene calls are TRBV6-2 or TRBV6-3 and TRBJ1-4; the D is unclear. The V gene's germline CDR1 is MNHEY and CDR2 SVGEGT. The CDR3 consists of 11 residues. Trimming left V 6 bases short and J 8 bases short, with 7 bases between. Written as DNA, the CDR3 is TGTGCCAGCAGAATAGGGGAAAAACTGTTTTTT. Amino acids: CASRIGEKLFF.

The V gene is TRBV20-1, the J gene TRBJ2-2; tentative D call: TRBD2 (6 bases). The CDR3 is made up of 14 amino acids. The V gene lost 0 bases and the J gene lost 4 bases, with 9 bases spanning the gap. Germline V gene sequence: CDR1 DFQATT, CDR2 SNEGSKA (reference sequence). CDR3 in amino acids: CSARDLLATGELFF. The DNA for the CDR3 is TGCAGTGCTAGAGATTTACTAGCCACCGGGGAGCTGTTTTTT.

The V call is TRBV4-1, the J call TRBJ2-1, with 8 positions matching TRBD2. The V segment lost 7 bases and the J segment 5 bases; nucleotides outside the gene matches: 7. Germline V lookup: CDR1 MGHRA, CDR2 YSYEKL. The CDR3 covers 14 residues. CDR3 nucleotide sequence: TGCGCCAGCAACCGGGAGGGGATCAACAATGAGCAGTTCTTC. Amino acids: CASNREGINNEQFF.

The CDR3 protein is CASSPDFQGYEQYF. The CDR3 DNA is TGTGCCAGCTCACCTGATTTCCAGGGCTACGAGCAGTACTTC. The chain couples TRBV18 to TRBJ2-7; possible D gene TRBD1, 5 bases. Trimming shortened V by 3 bases and J by 3 bases, and 12 bases separated the two germline ends. This CDR3 region has 14 residues. Per germline, CDR1 KGHSH and CDR2 LQKENI.

CDR3 sequence: CSAVTGGLWVETQYF. The CDR3 DNA reads TGCAGTGCCGTCACAGGGGGCCTTTGGGTAGAGACCCAGTACTTC. V gene TRBV20-1 combines with J gene TRBJ2-5; 9 nucleotides match TRBD1. The CDR3 is 15 residues long. Germline loops: CDR1 DFQATT, CDR2 SNEGSKA (reference sequence). V shed 6 bases, J shed 4 bases, and the junction held 12 bases outside the gene matches.

The sample holds many counts of this clonotype. The J gene is TRBJ1-6, the V gene TRBV30; D is unresolved. In germline, CDR1 is GTSNPN, CDR2 SVGIG (reference sequence). CDR3 length equals 15 residues. Trimming took off 2 bases at V and 0 bases at J, with 8 bases between the two ends. The CDR3 loop reads CAWSRLSSYNSPLHF. The CDR3 nucleotides are TGTGCCTGGAGTAGACTAAGCTCCTATAATTCACCCCTCCACTTT.

This clonotype was seen only a few times. V is TRBV19 and J is TRBJ2-6; possible D gene TRBD2, 6 bases. V lost 6 bases and J 4 bases, leaving 16 bases between the germline ends. This CDR3 region has 16 residues. Germline V gene sequence: CDR1 LNHDA, CDR2 SQIVND (reference sequence). The CDR3 loop is CASSTSGSRGANVLTF. CDR3 nucleotides: TGTGCCAGTAGCACAAGCGGGTCGAGAGGGGCCAACGTCCTGACTTTC.

V gene TRBV2 combines with J gene TRBJ2-5; 9 nucleotides align to TRBD2. The CDR3 covers 16 residues. V shed 1 base and J 4 bases; nucleotides not matched to a gene: 7. The germline V gene has CDR1 SNHLY and CDR2 FYNNEI. CDR3 bases: TGTGCCAGCAGTGAAGGGGGGCGGGAGGGGCGAGAGACCCAGTACTTC. Translated: CASSEGGREGRETQYF. Complete variable domain (other parts from reference TRBV2 and TRBJ2-5): EPEVTQTPSHQVTQMGQEVILRCVPISNHLYFYWYRQILGQKVEFLVSFYNNEISEKSEIFDDQFSVERPDGSNFTLKIRSTKLEDSAMYFCASSEGGREGRETQYFGPGTRLLVL.

This sequence joins TRBV15 and TRBJ1-4; maybe TRBD1 (6 bases). V dropped 5 bases and J dropped 0 bases, with 10 bases sitting between them. Germline lookup yields CDR1 LNHNV and CDR2 YYDKDF (reference sequence). The CDR3 extends over 15 amino acids. CDR3 amino acids: CATSLGQTTNEKLFF. CDR3 nucleotides: TGTGCCACCAGCTTAGGACAGACAACTAATGAAAAACTGTTTTTT.

On this clonotype itself: Just one base apart from a much larger clone, this may be a read error. This rearrangement joins TRBV15 to TRBJ1-5; no definite D call. Per germline, CDR1 LNHNV and CDR2 YYDKDF (reference sequence). Trimming pared 3 bases from V and 9 bases from J, leaving 12 bases between. This CDR3 has 13 residues. In DNA form, the CDR3 reads TGTGCCACCAGCAGTGAAAAGGACCGGCCCCAGCATTTT. Its protein product is CATSSEKDRPQHF.

This chain uses TRBV7-2 with TRBJ2-7; TRBD1 matches 7 bases. The CDR3 extends over 15 amino acids. Germline values: CDR1 SGHTA, CDR2 FQGNSA. After removal of 5 bases from V and 5 bases from J, the junction contained 12 bases not matched to a gene. Here the CDR3 DNA reads TGTGCCAGCAGCCTATTTCCAGGGGGATTCAACGAGCAGTACTTC. Translated, it gives CASSLFPGGFNEQYF.

This clonotype was seen a few times. The V call is TRBV28, the J call TRBJ2-1, with TRBD2 matching over 12 bases. Germline-derived CDR1 and CDR2 are MDHEN and SYDVKM. The CDR3 runs 16 residues. Trimming took 1 base from V and 8 from J; bases not matched to a gene: 6. The CDR3 reads CASSLSGLAGFYEQFF. CDR3 in DNA: TGTGCCAGCAGTTTATCCGGACTAGCGGGATTCTATGAGCAGTTCTTC.

The chain is built from TRBV11-2 and TRBJ2-3; D is undetermined. The CDR3 consists of 14 residues. The V and J ends lost 1 base and 1 base respectively, with 6 bases between them. CDR1 and CDR2 (germline): SGHAT, FQNNGV. In DNA, the CDR3 is TGTGCCAGCAGCTTAGCGCCAGGCACAGATACGCAGTATTTT. Encoded protein: CASSLAPGTDTQYF.

This clonotype has only a few counts. The V and J genes are TRBV6-1 and TRBJ1-5; TRBD1 aligns across 8 bases. V lost 6 bases to trimming and J lost 5 bases; unmatched junction nucleotides: 12. This CDR3 comprises 16 residues. Germline V CDR1 and CDR2: MNHNS, SASEGT. The CDR3 DNA sequence: TGTGCCAGCAGGTCACATCAGGGGGCCTGGTATCAGCCCCAGCATTTT. Its protein product is CASRSHQGAWYQPQHF.